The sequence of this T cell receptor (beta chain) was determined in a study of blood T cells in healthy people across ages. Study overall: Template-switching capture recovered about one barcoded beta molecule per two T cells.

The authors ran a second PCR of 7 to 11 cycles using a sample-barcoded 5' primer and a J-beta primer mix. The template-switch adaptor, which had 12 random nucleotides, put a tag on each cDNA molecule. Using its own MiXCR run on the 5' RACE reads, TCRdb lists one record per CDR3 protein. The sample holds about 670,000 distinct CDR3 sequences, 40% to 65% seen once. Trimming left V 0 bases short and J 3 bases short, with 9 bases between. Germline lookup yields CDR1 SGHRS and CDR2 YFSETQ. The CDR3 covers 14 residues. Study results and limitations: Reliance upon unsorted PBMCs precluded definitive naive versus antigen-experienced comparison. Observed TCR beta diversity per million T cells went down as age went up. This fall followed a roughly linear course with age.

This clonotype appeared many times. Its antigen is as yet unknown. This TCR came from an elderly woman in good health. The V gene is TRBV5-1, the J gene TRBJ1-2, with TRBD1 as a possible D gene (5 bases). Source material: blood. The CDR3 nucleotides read TGCGCCAGCAGCTTGGAGGGGACCTACTATGGCTACACCTTC. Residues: CASSLEGTYYGYTF.